The clone carrying this T cell receptor beta chain was counted many times. Germline is not matched at one junction end, which may reflect a read error. The data belong to a study of T cells in Graves' hyperthyroidism and ophthalmopathy. About the research overall: Peripheral blood was collected at initial diagnosis, before any treatment.

The investigators amplified TCR beta CDR3 regions from RNA transcripts. The HTBI primer set served for first-round RT-PCR of the TCR CDR3. From the multiplex PCR reads, TCRdb called clonotypes with MiXCR, one entry per CDR3 protein. The sample contains under 350,000 distinct CDR3 sequences, roughly 18% of which appear only once. Lactation, pregnancy, other autoimmune disease or uncontrolled infection led to exclusion of patients. Orbital computed tomography, thyroid ultrasound, serum thyroxine and TRAb, and clinical symptoms together informed the diagnoses. The clonotype originates from a woman between 50 and 59 years old with Graves' hyperthyroidism. The sequenced material came from blood.

CDR3 amino acids: CASNLDRENYGYTF. As DNA, the CDR3 is TGCGCCAGCAACTTGGACAGGGAGAACTATGGCTACACCTTC. J is TRBJ1-2 and V is TRBV5-1; TRBD1 matches 8 bases. Germline V lookup: CDR1 SGHRS, CDR2 YFSETQ. This CDR3 is 14 amino acids long. The full variable domain, rest sourced from reference TRBV5-1 and TRBJ1-2, is KAGVTQTPRYLIKTRGQQVTLSCSPISGHRSVSWYQQTPGQGLQFLFEYFSETQRNKGNFPGRFSGRQFSNSRSEMNVSTLELGDSALYLCASNLDRENYGYTFGSGTRLTVV.